Following are 27 T cell receptor beta chains from one sample sequenced in a study of long-term antiretroviral therapy in people with HIV. Investigators performed immunoSEQ version v3.0 at survey level. The assay was immunoSEQ multiplex PCR, and TCRdb's table has in-frame clones only and misses some. The table records 25,000 to 30,000 clones, roughly 86% of them present only once. Here the sequenced sample was unsorted PBMCs, taken 2.7 years after starting antiretroviral therapy. The origin of the receptors is a man aged 40-55 years with HIV.

The rearrangement uses TRBV6-1 and TRBJ2-1, with 8 bases fitting TRBD1. The germline CDR1 and CDR2 sequences are MNHNS and SASEGT. This CDR3 comprises 11 residues. V lost 8 bases, J lost 8 bases, and 2 bases stayed unmatched. CDR3 in DNA: TGTGCCAGCGACAGGGGCTATGAGCAGTTCTTC. As protein: CASDRGYEQFF.

The gene calls are TRBV4-3 and TRBJ2-7, with D perhaps being TRBD1 or TRBD2 (7 bases each). V was trimmed by 1 base and J by 7 bases, leaving 14 bases between them. Germline-derived CDR1 and CDR2 are LGHNA and YSLEER. The CDR3 covers 14 residues. CDR3 sequence reads: CASSQGQGEGEQYF. CDR3 nucleotide sequence: TGCGCCAGCAGCCAAGGGCAGGGGGAGGGGGAGCAGTACTTC.

The chain is built from TRBV28 and TRBJ1-5; perhaps TRBD1 as D (6 bases). The CDR3 has 18 amino acids. Trimming took 6 bases from V and 1 from J, leaving 22 bases between them. The germline CDR1 and CDR2 sequences are MDHEN and SYDVKM. This CDR3 is CASRSREFGGMSNQPQHF. The DNA for the CDR3 is TGTGCCAGCAGGTCGCGCGAGTTCGGGGGCATGAGCAATCAGCCCCAGCATTTT.

The DNA of the CDR3 is TGTGCCAGCAGCTTTCCAGGGGGAGGGGGCACGCATCAGCCCCAGCATTTT. Translation gives CASSFPGGGGTHQPQHF. The rearrangement uses TRBV7-9 and TRBJ1-5; TRBD1 agrees at 7 bases. The CDR3 length is 17 residues. The germline V gene has CDR1 SEHNR and CDR2 FQNEAQ (reference sequence). The trim removed 3 bases at V and 5 bases at J, leaving 13 bases unmatched.

V and J are TRBV11-3 and TRBJ2-7; tentative D call: TRBD1 (5 bases). Trimming took off 10 bases at V and 0 bases at J, with 16 bases between the two ends. The length of the CDR3 is 14 residues. Germline V gene lookup returns CDR1 SGHNT and CDR2 YENEEA. The CDR3 loop reads CAKMTNRSSYEQYF. CDR3 DNA: TGTGCCAAGATGACCAACAGGAGCTCCTACGAGCAGTACTTC.

The rearrangement links TRBV7-6 to TRBJ1-2; D uncertain. V was pared by 1 base and J by 4 bases, with 4 bases between. CDR3 length: 12 residues. Germline assignment: CDR1 SGHVS and CDR2 FNYEAQ. CDR3 sequence reads: CASSLDGYGYTF. The CDR3 DNA follows: TGTGCCAGCAGCTTAGACGGCTATGGCTACACCTTC.

This clone was observed a few times. Here the CDR3 reads CASRLQDNQPQHF. The DNA of the CDR3 is TGCGCCAGCAGACTACAGGACAATCAGCCCCAGCATTTT. This chain connects TRBV5-1 to TRBJ1-5; possibly TRBD1 for D (5 bases). Germline V CDR1 and CDR2: SGHRS, YFSETQ. The CDR3 is 13 residues long. The ends were cut back, 5 bases at V and 3 bases at J, with 9 bases in the middle. Looking up the rest from reference TRBV5-1 and TRBJ1-5 gives the full variable domain: KAGVTQTPRYLIKTRGQQVTLSCSPISGHRSVSWYQQTPGQGLQFLFEYFSETQRNKGNFPGRFSGRQFSNSRSEMNVSTLELGDSALYLCASRLQDNQPQHFGDGTRLSIL.

The CDR3 region is CASSQGLAAGEQYF. CDR3 nucleotides: TGCGCCAGCAGCCAGGGACTAGCGGCGGGGGAGCAGTACTTC. The genes are TRBV4-1 and TRBJ2-7; 11 nucleotides line up with TRBD2. V gave up 3 bases and J gave up 7 bases; unmatched junction bases: 5. The CDR3 length is 14 residues. Germline lookup yields CDR1 MGHRA and CDR2 YSYEKL.

This chain connects TRBV7-9 to TRBJ2-2, with TRBD1 matching over 9 bases. Germline CDR1 SEHNR, CDR2 FQNEAQ (reference sequence). The J segment lost 6 bases and the V segment lost 6 bases, leaving 8 bases of the junction unmatched. This CDR3 comprises 15 residues. The CDR3 here is CASSRGQGSAGELFF. As DNA, the CDR3 is TGTGCCAGCAGTCGTGGACAGGGGAGTGCCGGGGAGCTGTTTTTT.

V gene TRBV2 combines with J gene TRBJ2-7; 10 nucleotides agree with TRBD2. Trimming removed 7 bases from V and 4 bases from J; junction bases left unmatched: 4. The germline V gene has CDR1 SNHLY and CDR2 FYNNEI. The CDR3 runs 13 residues. The chain's CDR3 is CASTLAGEYEQYF. CDR3 DNA: TGTGCCAGCACGCTAGCGGGAGAGTACGAGCAGTACTTC.

This chain connects TRBV4-2 to TRBJ1-1; D remains ambiguous. Trimming left V 0 bases short and J 1 base short, with 9 bases between. The CDR3 loop spans 15 amino acids. From germline, CDR1 is LGHNA and CDR2 YNFKEQ. CDR3 in amino acids: CASSQDRARNTEAFF. The CDR3 DNA reads as TGTGCCAGCAGCCAAGATCGGGCGAGGAACACTGAAGCTTTCTTT.

The chain uses TRBV6-6 and TRBJ2-7; tentatively, D is TRBD2 (5 bases). Trimming stripped 2 bases from V and 7 bases from J, with 9 bases between. Germline V CDR1 and CDR2: MNHNY, SVGAGI (reference sequence). The CDR3 sequence is 12 residues long. The CDR3 loop is CASSYPRDEQYF. CDR3 DNA sequence: TGTGCCAGCAGTTACCCGAGGGATGAGCAGTACTTC.

The chain is built from TRBV15 and TRBJ1-3, with 10 bases matching TRBD1. Germline CDR1 is LNHNV and CDR2 is YYDKDF (reference sequence). This CDR3 has 17 amino acids. J gave up 3 bases and V 2 bases, and 7 bases lay outside the gene matches. The CDR3 here is CATSRPIRDRGGNTIYF. The CDR3 coding sequence is TGTGCCACCAGCAGACCGATCCGGGACAGGGGTGGAAACACCATATATTTT.

The J gene is TRBJ1-4, the V gene TRBV29-1, with TRBD1 matching over 7 bases. This CDR3 region has 14 residues. Trimming at V came to 6 bases and at J to 3 bases, leaving 7 bases not matched to a gene. Germline values: CDR1 SQVTM, CDR2 ANQGSEA. Written as DNA, the CDR3 is TGCAGCGTCGTGCAGGGGGTGGCTAATGAAAAACTGTTTTTT. Translating it yields CSVVQGVANEKLFF. The variable domain in full, with the rest retrieved from reference TRBV29-1 and TRBJ1-4, is SAVISQKPSRDICQRGTSLTIQCQVDSQVTMMFWYRQQPGQSLTLIATANQGSEATYESGFVIDKFPISRPNLTFSTLTVSNMSPEDSSIYLCSVVQGVANEKLFFGSGTQLSVL.

This chain joins TRBV5-6 and TRBJ1-5, with D uncertain. Trimming shortened V by 2 bases and J by 3 bases, and 12 bases separated the two germline ends. The CDR3 is 15 amino acids. CDR1 is SGHDT, CDR2 YYEEEE, per germline. CDR3 bases: TGTGCCAGCAGCTTTTCACCGGGGAACAATCAGCCCCAGCATTTT. Translating gives CASSFSPGNNQPQHF.

The rearrangement links TRBV5-1 to TRBJ2-3; maybe TRBD1 (5 bases). Trimming left V 2 bases short and J 2 bases short, with 9 bases between. The CDR3 has 14 residues. The germline CDR1 and CDR2 sequences are SGHRS and YFSETQ. DNA of the CDR3: TGCGCCAGCAGCTTAGGACACTCCACAGATACGCAGTATTTT. This codes for CASSLGHSTDTQYF.

The chain carries TRBV19 and TRBJ2-2; no firm D call. The germline CDR1 and CDR2 sequences are LNHDA and SQIVND (reference sequence). This CDR3 region has 16 residues. V dropped 0 bases and J dropped 2 bases, with 10 bases sitting between them. CDR3 sequence: CASSIDQAANTGELFF. The DNA for the CDR3 is TGTGCCAGTAGTATAGATCAAGCAGCCAACACCGGGGAGCTGTTTTTT.

This clone appeared a few times. The chain couples TRBV19 to TRBJ1-2, with a weak D call TRBD1 (5 bases). Germline V gene data show CDR1 as LNHDA and CDR2 as SQIVND (reference sequence). The CDR3 runs 15 residues. Trimming took off 4 bases at V and 3 bases at J, with 15 bases between the two ends. The DNA of the CDR3 is TGTGCCAGTAGTACGACAGCCCTCGGGGACTATGGCTACACCTTC. It yields the protein CASSTTALGDYGYTF.

The chain couples TRBV6-5 to TRBJ2-4; 12 bases align to TRBD2. V gave up 5 bases and J gave up 7 bases; unmatched junction bases: 6. The CDR3 length is 15 residues. Germline assignment: CDR1 MNHEY and CDR2 SVGAGI. This CDR3 reads CASSPGLAGNNIQYF. The CDR3 coding sequence is TGTGCCAGCAGTCCTGGACTAGCGGGGAATAACATTCAGTACTTC.

The chain has TRBV5-6 and TRBJ1-5, with TRBD1 matching 7 bases. Germline assignment: CDR1 SGHDT and CDR2 YYEEEE. J lost 9 bases, V lost 3 bases, and 12 bases had no gene match. There are 15 residues in the CDR3. CDR3 residues: CASSSTQTGFWPQHF. In nucleotides, the CDR3 is TGTGCCAGCAGCTCCACCCAGACAGGGTTCTGGCCCCAGCATTTT.

The sample holds a few counts of this clone. This sequence joins TRBV10-1 and TRBJ1-5; D uncertain. Germline-derived CDR1 and CDR2 are WNHNN and SYGVQD (reference sequence). V lost 7 bases to trimming and J lost 0 bases, with 19 bases between them. The length of the CDR3 is 17 residues. CDR3 in DNA: TGCGCCAGCATCCAACAGAAGGATGTCTATAGCAATCAGCCCCAGCATTTT. This gives the protein CASIQQKDVYSNQPQHF.

The chain joins TRBV19 to TRBJ1-2; TRBD1 matches 9 bases. The V segment lost 4 bases and the J segment 4 bases; nucleotides outside the gene matches: 13. The CDR3 has 17 residues. Germline V gene data show CDR1 as LNHDA and CDR2 as SQIVND (reference sequence). The CDR3 nucleotides are TGTGCCAGTAGTACCAAGTCGGGACAGGGTGTCCCCTATGGCTACACCTTC. Amino acid sequence: CASSTKSGQGVPYGYTF.

This clone was observed a few times. Relative to the germline gene, one junction end is altered; a read error may explain this. The rearrangement joins TRBV7-9 to TRBJ2-1; maybe TRBD2 (5 bases). Germline V gene sequence: CDR1 SEHNR, CDR2 FQNEAQ (reference sequence). This CDR3 is built from 12 residues. Written as DNA, the CDR3 is TGTGCCAGCAGCCTAGCCTACTATGAGCAGTTCTTC. It translates to CASSLAYYEQFF.

The chain has TRBV19 and TRBJ1-3, with D possibly matching TRBD1 (5 bases). CDR1 is LNHDA, CDR2 SQIVND, per germline (reference sequence). Trimming took off 5 bases at V and 0 bases at J, with 14 bases between the two ends. The CDR3 runs 16 residues. Here the CDR3 reads CASSQQGTFSGNTIYF. CDR3 nucleotides: TGTGCCAGTAGTCAGCAAGGGACTTTCTCTGGAAACACCATATATTTT. The complete variable domain, with remaining parts taken from reference TRBV19 and TRBJ1-3, reads DGGITQSPKYLFRKEGQNVTLSCEQNLNHDAMYWYRQDPGQGLRLIYYSQIVNDFQKGDIAEGYSVSREKKESFPLTVTSAQKNPTAFYLCASSQQGTFSGNTIYFGEGSWLTVV.

The chain has TRBV19 and TRBJ1-5, with a weak D call TRBD1 (5 bases). The CDR3 totals 20 residues. Germline V CDR1 and CDR2: LNHDA, SQIVND (reference sequence). The ends were cut back, 3 bases at V and 0 bases at J, with 24 bases in the middle. DNA of the CDR3: TGTGCCAGTAGTATGGGGCCCGGTCCCCGCGACAGTTATAGCAATCAGCCCCAGCATTTT. Translation: CASSMGPGPRDSYSNQPQHF. Combining the CDR3 with reference TRBV19 and TRBJ1-5 gives the whole variable domain DGGITQSPKYLFRKEGQNVTLSCEQNLNHDAMYWYRQDPGQGLRLIYYSQIVNDFQKGDIAEGYSVSREKKESFPLTVTSAQKNPTAFYLCASSMGPGPRDSYSNQPQHFGDGTRLSIL.

The V and J genes are TRBV29-1 and TRBJ1-2; D gene unclear. This CDR3 comprises 14 residues. Trimming pared 2 bases from V and 2 bases from J, leaving 12 bases between. Germline loops: CDR1 SQVTM, CDR2 ANQGSEA. Written as DNA, the CDR3 is TGCAGCGTTGAAATTGGCCTCCTAAACTATGGCTACACCTTC. This sequence encodes CSVEIGLLNYGYTF.

The rearrangement uses TRBV19 and TRBJ2-1; 10 nucleotides match TRBD2. Germline loops: CDR1 LNHDA, CDR2 SQIVND (reference sequence). Losses at the gene ends were 5 bases for V and 9 bases for J; bases not matched to a gene: 7. The CDR3 runs 14 residues. The chain's CDR3 is CASSPSGGNGEQFF. The CDR3 coding sequence is TGTGCCAGTAGTCCTAGCGGGGGAAACGGTGAGCAGTTCTTC.